This is a list of T cell receptor beta chains from one sample in a study of T cell changes during pregnancy in multiple sclerosis. TCRdb keeps only in-frame clones here, not all; method: immunoSEQ multiplex PCR. Of roughly 72,000 clones listed, about 94% are singletons. The sequencing here drew on CD4+ T cells from peripheral blood mononuclear cells, taken after pregnancy. These receptors were collected from a female donor with multiple sclerosis, enrolled in a pregnancy study. CDR3s include the opening cysteine and the closing phenylalanine or tryptophan. Fields, in order: CDR3 DNA, CDR3 protein, D gene, V gene, J gene, clone size. A D gene is named only where the DNA matches it firmly. The listing skips clone size in some rows; elsewhere it reads once, few, many or a size class.

CDR3 DNA: TGTGCCAGCAGCCTAAGGGGAACTAGCACAGATACGCAGTATTTT
CDR3 protein: CASSLRGTSTDTQYF
D gene: -
V gene: TRBV11-2
J gene: TRBJ2-3
clone size: -

CDR3 DNA: TGTGCCAGCAGTTTATCTTTCCGGGATCGTGGCTACACCTTC
CDR3 protein: CASSLSFRDRGYTF
D gene: -
V gene: TRBV27
J gene: TRBJ1-2
clone size: -

CDR3 DNA: TGTGCCAGCAGTACCCTTCAGGGCATTCAGTACTTC
CDR3 protein: CASSTLQGIQYF
D gene: -
V gene: TRBV27
J gene: TRBJ2-4
clone size: -

CDR3 DNA: TGTGCCAGCAGTTACTCGGCAGGGGGCGGTGAGCAGTTCTTC
CDR3 protein: CASSYSAGGGEQFF
D gene: TRBD1
V gene: TRBV6-6
J gene: TRBJ2-1
clone size: -

CDR3 DNA: TGTGCCATCAGTGTTACAGGGGATGGATCTGGAAACACCATATATTTT
CDR3 protein: CAISVTGDGSGNTIYF
D gene: TRBD1
V gene: TRBV10-3
J gene: TRBJ1-3
clone size: -

CDR3 DNA: TGTGCCAGCAATGGGGGGGTAAGAGTCACTGAAGCTTTCTTT
CDR3 protein: CASNGGVRVTEAFF
D gene: -
V gene: TRBV2
J gene: TRBJ1-1
clone size: -

CDR3 DNA: TGTGCCAGTAGGGTGGGAGTAGGCGCCGGGGAGCTGTTTTTT
CDR3 protein: CASRVGVGAGELFF
D gene: -
V gene: TRBV19
J gene: TRBJ2-2
clone size: -

CDR3 DNA: TGTGCCATCAGTGCGAGGGGGCTAAAGGGGGCCAACGTCCTGACTTTC
CDR3 protein: CAISARGLKGANVLTF
D gene: TRBD1
V gene: TRBV10-3
J gene: TRBJ2-6
clone size: -

CDR3 DNA: TGCAGCTTCGGGTGGGGGGGGGAGCAGTACTTC
CDR3 protein: CSFGWGGEQYF
D gene: TRBD2
V gene: TRBV29-1
J gene: TRBJ2-7
clone size: -

CDR3 DNA: TGTGCCAGTTCCCGAGAAGCGGGTCACTCCTACAATGAGCAGTTCTTC
CDR3 protein: CASSREAGHSYNEQFF
D gene: -
V gene: TRBV19
J gene: TRBJ2-1
clone size: -

CDR3 DNA: TGTGCCAGCAGTGAATCTTTTAGGGGCGCCGAGCAGTACTTC
CDR3 protein: CASSESFRGAEQYF
D gene: -
V gene: TRBV25-1
J gene: TRBJ2-7
clone size: -

CDR3 DNA: TGTGCCAGCTCACCAGGTAGGGGTAGGGTGACTGAAGCTTTCTTT
CDR3 protein: CASSPGRGRVTEAFF
D gene: -
V gene: TRBV18
J gene: TRBJ1-1
clone size: -

CDR3 DNA: TGTGCCAGCAGCCATAAGATCCGGGACAGGGTTTGGAGCAATCAGCCCCAGCATTTT
CDR3 protein: CASSHKIRDRVWSNQPQHF
D gene: -
V gene: TRBV21-1
J gene: TRBJ1-5
clone size: -

CDR3 DNA: TGCGCCAGCAGCCAAGCGAGCGGGAGCAGTTCCGGGGAGCTGTTTTTT
CDR3 protein: CASSQASGSSSGELFF
D gene: TRBD2
V gene: TRBV4-1
J gene: TRBJ2-2
clone size: -

CDR3 DNA: TGTGCCAGCAGTTTTCGGACAGGTGTCACCGGGGAGCTGTTTTTT
CDR3 protein: CASSFRTGVTGELFF
D gene: TRBD1
V gene: TRBV6-5
J gene: TRBJ2-2
clone size: -

CDR3 DNA: TGTGCCAGCAGCTTAATCAGCTCTGGAAACACCATATATTTT
CDR3 protein: CASSLISSGNTIYF
D gene: -
V gene: TRBV7-2
J gene: TRBJ1-3
clone size: -

CDR3 DNA: TGTGCCATCAGTGAAAGATCAGGGGATAGAGGTCAGCCCCAGCATTTT
CDR3 protein: CAISERSGDRGQPQHF
D gene: -
V gene: TRBV10-3
J gene: TRBJ1-5
clone size: -

CDR3 DNA: TGTGCCAGCAGGTCTTCCTACGAGCAGTACTTC
CDR3 protein: CASRSSYEQYF
D gene: -
V gene: TRBV28
J gene: TRBJ2-7
clone size: -

CDR3 DNA: TGTGCCAGCAGTCTCCCCGGCGGGGGCCAGGTCTACGAGCAGTACTTC
CDR3 protein: CASSLPGGGQVYEQYF
D gene: -
V gene: TRBV28
J gene: TRBJ2-7
clone size: -

CDR3 DNA: TGTGCCAGCAGTGGGCCGGGGGGGTTCAGCAATCAGCCCCAGCATTTT
CDR3 protein: CASSGPGGFSNQPQHF
D gene: -
V gene: TRBV25-1
J gene: TRBJ1-5
clone size: -

CDR3 DNA: TGCGCCAGCAGCTTGGATCCGGGCACTGAAGCTTTCTTT
CDR3 protein: CASSLDPGTEAFF
D gene: -
V gene: TRBV5-1
J gene: TRBJ1-1
clone size: -

CDR3 DNA: TGTGCCAGTAGTATCTCGAGAGCAACTAATGAAAAACTGTTTTTT
CDR3 protein: CASSISRATNEKLFF
D gene: -
V gene: TRBV19
J gene: TRBJ1-4
clone size: -

CDR3 DNA: TGCGCCAGCAGCCGGACAGGGGGCGACTACGAGCAGTACTTC
CDR3 protein: CASSRTGGDYEQYF
D gene: TRBD1
V gene: TRBV5-1
J gene: TRBJ2-7
clone size: -

CDR3 DNA: TGTGCCAGCAGTCTTCACAGGGTTGGCGGGAGCTCAGATACGCAGTATTTT
CDR3 protein: CASSLHRVGGSSDTQYF
D gene: -
V gene: TRBV25-1
J gene: TRBJ2-3
clone size: once

CDR3 DNA: TGTGCCAGCAGCTTAGGCCCCGGTGAGCAGTTCTTC
CDR3 protein: CASSLGPGEQFF
D gene: -
V gene: TRBV11-3
J gene: TRBJ2-1
clone size: -

CDR3 DNA: TGTGCCAGCTCCCCCGGTAGGCAAACGAGGACAGGGAACTATGGCTACACCTTC
CDR3 protein: CASSPGRQTRTGNYGYTF
D gene: TRBD1
V gene: TRBV27
J gene: TRBJ1-2
clone size: once

CDR3 DNA: TGTGCCAGCAGTGAATACGTACTAGCGGGAGTGGATACGCAGTATTTT
CDR3 protein: CASSEYVLAGVDTQYF
D gene: TRBD2
V gene: TRBV2
J gene: TRBJ2-3
clone size: -

CDR3 DNA: TGTGCCAGCAGCGCACCGACTAGCGGGACGTCCTACGAGCAGTACTTC
CDR3 protein: CASSAPTSGTSYEQYF
D gene: TRBD2
V gene: TRBV7-9
J gene: TRBJ2-7
clone size: -

CDR3 DNA: TGTGCCAGCAGTTACTTTCGGGGTGGCCAAGAGACCCAGTACTTC
CDR3 protein: CASSYFRGGQETQYF
D gene: -
V gene: TRBV6-5
J gene: TRBJ2-5
clone size: -

CDR3 DNA: TGTGCCAGCAGCCGAGGGGCTAGCGGACTCACAGATACGCAGTATTTT
CDR3 protein: CASSRGASGLTDTQYF
D gene: TRBD2
V gene: TRBV7-2
J gene: TRBJ2-3
clone size: -

CDR3 DNA: TGTGCCACTAGCGGGGCTAGCCTCTCCAGGACGCAGTATTTT
CDR3 protein: CATSGASLSRTQYF
D gene: TRBD2
V gene: TRBV6-4
J gene: TRBJ2-3
clone size: -

CDR3 DNA: TGTGCCAGCAGTGGAGGGGGAAGGGGGCATATCTCCTACAATGAGCAGTTCTTC
CDR3 protein: CASSGGGRGHISYNEQFF
D gene: TRBD1
V gene: TRBV2
J gene: TRBJ2-1
clone size: -

CDR3 DNA: TGCGCCAGCACCGCGGGGGCGCAAAACCACGAGCAGTACTTC
CDR3 protein: CASTAGAQNHEQYF
D gene: -
V gene: TRBV5-1
J gene: TRBJ2-7
clone size: few

CDR3 DNA: TGTGCCAGCTCACCACGGTACAGCCAAGAGACCCAGTACTTC
CDR3 protein: CASSPRYSQETQYF
D gene: -
V gene: TRBV18
J gene: TRBJ2-5
clone size: -

CDR3 DNA: TGTGCCACCAGCAGAGAACTAGCGGGGCCCACAGATACGCAGTATTTT
CDR3 protein: CATSRELAGPTDTQYF
D gene: TRBD2
V gene: TRBV15
J gene: TRBJ2-3
clone size: -

CDR3 DNA: TGTGCCAGCAGGGGAGTCGGAGGCACCTACGAGCAGTACTTC
CDR3 protein: CASRGVGGTYEQYF
D gene: -
V gene: TRBV6-5
J gene: TRBJ2-7
clone size: -

CDR3 DNA: TGTGCCAGCAGTTACGGGACAGGGGATGAAAAACTGTTTTTT
CDR3 protein: CASSYGTGDEKLFF
D gene: TRBD1
V gene: TRBV6-6
J gene: TRBJ1-4
clone size: once

CDR3 DNA: TGTGCCAGCTCACCCGGCGACCGGGGACTAGCGGGAGCCACGCAGTATTTT
CDR3 protein: CASSPGDRGLAGATQYF
D gene: TRBD2
V gene: TRBV18
J gene: TRBJ2-3
clone size: -

CDR3 DNA: TGTGCCATCAGTGGGCTAGCGGGAGGTGGGGAGCAGTACTTC
CDR3 protein: CAISGLAGGGEQYF
D gene: TRBD2
V gene: TRBV10-3
J gene: TRBJ2-7
clone size: once

CDR3 DNA: TGTGCCAGCAGTCCCGGGACAGGCGGCGTGGTCAAAGAGACCCAGTACTTC
CDR3 protein: CASSPGTGGVVKETQYF
D gene: TRBD1
V gene: TRBV2
J gene: TRBJ2-5
clone size: -

CDR3 DNA: TGTGCCAGCAGCTTAGGGGCCACTTCTAATGAGCAGTTCTTC
CDR3 protein: CASSLGATSNEQFF
D gene: -
V gene: TRBV7-6
J gene: TRBJ2-1
clone size: once

CDR3 DNA: TGCGCCAGCAGCCTACAGACTATCCTCGGAGAGACCCAGTACTTC
CDR3 protein: CASSLQTILGETQYF
D gene: -
V gene: TRBV5-1
J gene: TRBJ2-5
clone size: -

CDR3 DNA: TGTGCCAGCAGCCCCCCTAGCGCCGATACGCAGTATTTT
CDR3 protein: CASSPPSADTQYF
D gene: -
V gene: TRBV7-6
J gene: TRBJ2-3
clone size: -

CDR3 DNA: TGTGCCAGCAGTTCCCGGGACAGGGTGGACAATGAGCAGTTCTTC
CDR3 protein: CASSSRDRVDNEQFF
D gene: TRBD1
V gene: TRBV28
J gene: TRBJ2-1
clone size: once

CDR3 DNA: TGTGCCAGCAGTGAAAGAGGCCCCCCCTACGAGCAGTACTTC
CDR3 protein: CASSERGPPYEQYF
D gene: -
V gene: TRBV2
J gene: TRBJ2-7
clone size: -

CDR3 DNA: TGTGCCAGCAGTTATACAATCTTACAGGGGGGCACTGAAGCTTTCTTT
CDR3 protein: CASSYTILQGGTEAFF
D gene: TRBD1
V gene: TRBV28
J gene: TRBJ1-1
clone size: -

CDR3 DNA: TGTGCCAGCAGCCGAGAAGGGGCTAGCGGGAGGGCCGGGAAGCAGTTCTTC
CDR3 protein: CASSREGASGRAGKQFF
D gene: TRBD2
V gene: TRBV7-2
J gene: TRBJ2-1
clone size: -

CDR3 DNA: TGTGCCAGCAGGCGCACAGGGGCCTCCTACAATGAGCAGTTCTTC
CDR3 protein: CASRRTGASYNEQFF
D gene: TRBD1
V gene: TRBV7-8
J gene: TRBJ2-1
clone size: -